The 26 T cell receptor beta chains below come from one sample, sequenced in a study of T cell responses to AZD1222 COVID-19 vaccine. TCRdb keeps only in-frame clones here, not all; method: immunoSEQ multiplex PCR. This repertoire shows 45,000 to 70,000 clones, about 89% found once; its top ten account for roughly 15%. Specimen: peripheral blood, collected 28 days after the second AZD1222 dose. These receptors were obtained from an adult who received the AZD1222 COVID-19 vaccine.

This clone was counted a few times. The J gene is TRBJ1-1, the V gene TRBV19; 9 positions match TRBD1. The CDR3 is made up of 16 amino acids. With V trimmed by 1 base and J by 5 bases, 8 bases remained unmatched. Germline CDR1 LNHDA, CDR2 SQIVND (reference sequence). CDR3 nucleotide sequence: TGTGCCAGTAGTATAGGGCCCAAGACAGGGGGAACTGAAGCTTTCTTT. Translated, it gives CASSIGPKTGGTEAFF. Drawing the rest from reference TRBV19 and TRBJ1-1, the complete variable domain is DGGITQSPKYLFRKEGQNVTLSCEQNLNHDAMYWYRQDPGQGLRLIYYSQIVNDFQKGDIAEGYSVSREKKESFPLTVTSAQKNPTAFYLCASSIGPKTGGTEAFFGQGTRLTVV.

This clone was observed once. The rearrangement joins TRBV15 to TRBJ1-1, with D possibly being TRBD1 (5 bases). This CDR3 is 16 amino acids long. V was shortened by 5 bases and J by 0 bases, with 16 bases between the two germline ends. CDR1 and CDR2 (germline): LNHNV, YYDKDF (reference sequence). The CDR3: CATSGGGGVMNTEAFF. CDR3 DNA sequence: TGTGCCACCAGCGGGGGTGGGGGTGTCATGAACACTGAAGCTTTCTTT.

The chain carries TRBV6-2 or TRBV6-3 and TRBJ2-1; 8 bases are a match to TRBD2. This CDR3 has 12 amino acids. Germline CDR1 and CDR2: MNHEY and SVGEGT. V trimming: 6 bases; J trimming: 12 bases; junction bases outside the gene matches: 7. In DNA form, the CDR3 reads TGTGCCAGCAGCCCGAGCGGGAGCCGGCAGTTCTTC. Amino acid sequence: CASSPSGSRQFF.

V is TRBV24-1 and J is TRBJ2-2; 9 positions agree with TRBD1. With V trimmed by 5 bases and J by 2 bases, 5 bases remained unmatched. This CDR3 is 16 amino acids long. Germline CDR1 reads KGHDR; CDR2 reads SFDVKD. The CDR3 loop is CATSGDRAFNTGELFF. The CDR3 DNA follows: TGTGCCACCAGTGGGGACAGGGCATTTAACACCGGGGAGCTGTTTTTT.

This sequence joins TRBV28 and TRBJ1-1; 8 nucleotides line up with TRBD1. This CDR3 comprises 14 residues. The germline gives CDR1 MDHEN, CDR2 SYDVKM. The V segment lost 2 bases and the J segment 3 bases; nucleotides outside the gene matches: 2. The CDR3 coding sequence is TGTGCCAGCAGTTTAGTACAGGGGGACACTGAAGCTTTCTTT. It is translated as CASSLVQGDTEAFF.

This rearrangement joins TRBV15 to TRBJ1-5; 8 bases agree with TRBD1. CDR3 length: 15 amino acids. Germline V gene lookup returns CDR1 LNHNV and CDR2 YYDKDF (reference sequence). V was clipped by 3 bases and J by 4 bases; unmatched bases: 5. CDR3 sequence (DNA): TGTGCCACCAGCAGCCGGAGGACAGGGAATCAGCCCCAGCATTTT. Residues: CATSSRRTGNQPQHF.

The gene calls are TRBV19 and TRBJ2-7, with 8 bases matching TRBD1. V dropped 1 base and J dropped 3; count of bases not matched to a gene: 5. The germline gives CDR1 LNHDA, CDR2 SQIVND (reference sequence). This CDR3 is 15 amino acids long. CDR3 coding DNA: TGTGCCAGTAGTATAGCTTGGACAGGGAGCTACGAGCAGTACTTC. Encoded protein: CASSIAWTGSYEQYF.

The DNA for the CDR3 is TGTGCCAGCAGCGCCCGGGACACCCGCACAGATACGCAGTATTTT. Amino acid sequence: CASSARDTRTDTQYF. The gene calls are TRBV7-9 and TRBJ2-3, with a weak D call TRBD1 (6 bases). V was cut by 5 bases and J by 1 base, with 13 bases left in between. The CDR3 contains 15 residues. Germline V gene sequence: CDR1 SEHNR, CDR2 FQNEAQ (reference sequence). Full variable domain (outside the CDR3, taken from reference TRBV7-9 and TRBJ2-3): DTGVSQNPRHKITKRGQNVTFRCDPISEHNRLYWYRQTLGQGPEFLTYFQNEAQLEKSRLLSDRFSAERPKGSFSTLEIQRTEQGDSAMYLCASSARDTRTDTQYFGPGTRLTVL.

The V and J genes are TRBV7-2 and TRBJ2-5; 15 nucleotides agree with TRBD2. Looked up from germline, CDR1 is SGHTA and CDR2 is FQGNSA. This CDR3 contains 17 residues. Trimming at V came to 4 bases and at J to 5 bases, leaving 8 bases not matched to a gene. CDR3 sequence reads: CASSSGLAGGPGETQYF. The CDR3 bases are TGTGCCAGCAGCTCAGGACTAGCGGGAGGGCCAGGGGAGACCCAGTACTTC. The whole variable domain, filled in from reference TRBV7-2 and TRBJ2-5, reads GAGVSQSPSNKVTEKGKDVELRCDPISGHTALYWYRQSLGQGLEFLIYFQGNSAPDKSGLPSDRFSAERTGGSVSTLTIQRTQQEDSAVYLCASSSGLAGGPGETQYFGPGTRLLVL.

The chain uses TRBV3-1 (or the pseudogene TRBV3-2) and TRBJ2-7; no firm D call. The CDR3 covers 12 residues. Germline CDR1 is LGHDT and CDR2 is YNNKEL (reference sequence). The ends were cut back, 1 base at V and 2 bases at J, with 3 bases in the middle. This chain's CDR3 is CASSQAAYEQYF. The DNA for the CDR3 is TGTGCCAGCAGCCAAGCCGCCTACGAGCAGTACTTC.

In nucleotides, the CDR3 is TGCGCCAGCAGCTTGGAGGGATGGGGGCAAGAGACCCAGTACTTC. Its protein is CASSLEGWGQETQYF. This sequence joins TRBV5-1 and TRBJ2-5, with D perhaps being TRBD1 or TRBD2 (5 bases each). Deletions cut 0 bases from V and 2 bases from J, with 11 bases between. The CDR3 spans 15 residues. From germline, CDR1 is SGHRS and CDR2 YFSETQ.

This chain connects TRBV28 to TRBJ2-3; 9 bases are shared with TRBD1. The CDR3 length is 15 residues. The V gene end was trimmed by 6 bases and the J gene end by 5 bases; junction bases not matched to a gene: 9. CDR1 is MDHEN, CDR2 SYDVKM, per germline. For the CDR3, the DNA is TGTGCCAGCAGGGATAACAGGGGGCGGGTAGATACGCAGTATTTT. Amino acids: CASRDNRGRVDTQYF.

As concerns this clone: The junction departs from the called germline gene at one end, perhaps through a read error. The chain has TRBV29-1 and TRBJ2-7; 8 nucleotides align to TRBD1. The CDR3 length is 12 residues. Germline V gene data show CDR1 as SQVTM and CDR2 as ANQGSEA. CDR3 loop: CSVIRTGYGQYF. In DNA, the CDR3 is TGCAGCGTTATCCGGACAGGGTACGGGCAGTACTTC.

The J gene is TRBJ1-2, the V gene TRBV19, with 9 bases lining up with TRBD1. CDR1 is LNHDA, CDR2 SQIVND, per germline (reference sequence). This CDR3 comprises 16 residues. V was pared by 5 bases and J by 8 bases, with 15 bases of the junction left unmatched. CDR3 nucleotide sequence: TGTGCCAGTAGTCTCCTGTGGGGACAGGGATTCTCGGGCTACACCTTC. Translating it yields CASSLLWGQGFSGYTF.

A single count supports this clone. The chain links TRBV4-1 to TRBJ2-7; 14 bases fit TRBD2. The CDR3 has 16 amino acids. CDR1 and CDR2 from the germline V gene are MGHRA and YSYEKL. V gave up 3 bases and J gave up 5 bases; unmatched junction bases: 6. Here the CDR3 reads CASSQGLAGVVHEQYF. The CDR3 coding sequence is TGCGCCAGCAGCCAGGGACTAGCGGGAGTTGTTCACGAGCAGTACTTC.

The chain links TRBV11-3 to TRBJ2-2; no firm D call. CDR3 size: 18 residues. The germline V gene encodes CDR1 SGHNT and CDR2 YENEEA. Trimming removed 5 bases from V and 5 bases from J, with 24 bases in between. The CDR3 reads CASSHRQVLLRRTGELFF. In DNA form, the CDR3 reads TGTGCCAGCAGCCATCGGCAGGTCCTACTCCGAAGAACCGGGGAGCTGTTTTTT. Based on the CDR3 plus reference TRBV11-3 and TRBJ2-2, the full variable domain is EAGVVQSPRYKIIEKKQPVAFWCNPISGHNTLYWYLQNLGQGPELLIRYENEEAVDDSQLPKDRFSAERLKGVDSTLKIQPAELGDSAVYLCASSHRQVLLRRTGELFFGEGSRLTVL.

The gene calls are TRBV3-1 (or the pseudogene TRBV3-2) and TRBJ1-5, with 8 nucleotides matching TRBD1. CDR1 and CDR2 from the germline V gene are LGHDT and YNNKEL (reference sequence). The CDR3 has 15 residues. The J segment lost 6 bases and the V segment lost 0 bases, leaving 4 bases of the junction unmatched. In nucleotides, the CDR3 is TGTGCCAGCAGCCAAGACGGGACAGGTAGTCAGCCCCAGCATTTT. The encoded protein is CASSQDGTGSQPQHF.

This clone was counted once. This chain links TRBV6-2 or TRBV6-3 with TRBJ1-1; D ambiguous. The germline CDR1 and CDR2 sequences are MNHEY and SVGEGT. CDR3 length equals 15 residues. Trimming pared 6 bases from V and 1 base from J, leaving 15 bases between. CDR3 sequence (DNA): TGTGCCAGCAGCCTCAGGAGAATAGCGAACACTGAAGCTTTCTTT. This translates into CASSLRRIANTEAFF.

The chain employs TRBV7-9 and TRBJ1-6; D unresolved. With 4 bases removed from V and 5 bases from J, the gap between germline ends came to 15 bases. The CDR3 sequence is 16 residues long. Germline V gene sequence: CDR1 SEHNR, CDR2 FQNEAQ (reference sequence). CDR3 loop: CASSWSSTDDNSPLHF. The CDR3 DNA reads TGTGCCAGCAGCTGGTCCTCTACGGACGATAATTCACCCCTCCACTTT. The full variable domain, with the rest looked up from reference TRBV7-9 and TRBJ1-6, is DTGVSQNPRHKITKRGQNVTFRCDPISEHNRLYWYRQTLGQGPEFLTYFQNEAQLEKSRLLSDRFSAERPKGSFSTLEIQRTEQGDSAMYLCASSWSSTDDNSPLHFGNGTRLTVT.

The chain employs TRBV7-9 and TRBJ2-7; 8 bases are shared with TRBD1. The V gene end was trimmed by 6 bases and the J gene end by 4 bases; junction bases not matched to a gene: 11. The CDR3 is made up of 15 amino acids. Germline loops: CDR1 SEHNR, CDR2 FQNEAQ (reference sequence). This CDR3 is CASSFSSTGEYEQYF. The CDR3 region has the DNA TGTGCCAGCAGTTTTAGCTCGACAGGGGAGTACGAGCAGTACTTC.

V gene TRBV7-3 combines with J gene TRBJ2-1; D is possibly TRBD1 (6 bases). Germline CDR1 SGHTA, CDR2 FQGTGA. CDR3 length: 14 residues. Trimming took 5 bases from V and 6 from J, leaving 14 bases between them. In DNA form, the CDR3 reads TGTGCCAGCAGCGTACAGGGAAATGCCAATGAGCAGTTCTTC. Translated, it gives CASSVQGNANEQFF.

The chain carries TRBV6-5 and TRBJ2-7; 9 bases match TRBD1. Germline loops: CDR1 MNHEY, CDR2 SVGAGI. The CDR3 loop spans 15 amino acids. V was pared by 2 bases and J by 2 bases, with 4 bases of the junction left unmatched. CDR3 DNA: TGTGCCAGCAGTTACGACCGGGACAGGGCCTACGAGCAGTACTTC. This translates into CASSYDRDRAYEQYF.

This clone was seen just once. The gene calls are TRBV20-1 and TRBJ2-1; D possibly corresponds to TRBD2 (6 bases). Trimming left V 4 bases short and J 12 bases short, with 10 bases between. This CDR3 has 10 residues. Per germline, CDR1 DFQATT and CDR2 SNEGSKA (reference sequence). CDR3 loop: CSATGVGQFF. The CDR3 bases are TGCAGTGCTACGGGGGTCGGGCAGTTCTTC.

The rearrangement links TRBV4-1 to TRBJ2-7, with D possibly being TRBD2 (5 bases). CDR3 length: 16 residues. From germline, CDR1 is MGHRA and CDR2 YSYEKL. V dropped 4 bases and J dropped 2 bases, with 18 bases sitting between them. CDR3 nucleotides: TGCGCCAGCAGCCGAGACCCGGGTGACGGGGCCTACGAGCAGTACTTC. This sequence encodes CASSRDPGDGAYEQYF.

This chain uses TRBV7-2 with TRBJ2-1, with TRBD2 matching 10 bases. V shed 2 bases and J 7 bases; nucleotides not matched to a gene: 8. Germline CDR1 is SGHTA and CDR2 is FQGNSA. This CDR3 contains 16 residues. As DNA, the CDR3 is TGTGCCAGCAGCTTACAAGCGGGAGGGCCTCGGAATGAGCAGTTCTTC. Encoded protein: CASSLQAGGPRNEQFF.

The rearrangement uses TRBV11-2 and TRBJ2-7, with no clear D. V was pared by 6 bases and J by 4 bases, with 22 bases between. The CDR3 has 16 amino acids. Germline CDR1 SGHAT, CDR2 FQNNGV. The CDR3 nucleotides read TGTGCCAGCAGATTTAATACCCGGATGGACGTATACGAGCAGTACTTC. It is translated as CASRFNTRMDVYEQYF.